This entry describes one TCR beta chain. These data are taken from a study of early T cells in non-severe SARS-CoV-2 infection. About the study: The sequenced material was bulk RNA from unsorted whole blood, and its chains were unpaired.

CDR3 size: 16 residues. Per germline, CDR1 SGHVS and CDR2 FNYEAQ. V lost 5 bases to trimming and J lost 7 bases; unmatched junction nucleotides: 8. Attached unique molecular identifiers marked individual cDNA molecules. TCRdb re-called the 5' RACE reads through MiXCR, storing one row per CDR3 protein. The data hold about 75,000 distinct CDR3 sequences, with 11% observed a single time. The chain recombines TRBV7-6 with TRBJ1-6; 10 positions agree with TRBD1. The starting material was whole blood, obtained at baseline. The receptor was isolated from an adult who was a healthcare worker with PCR-confirmed SARS-CoV-2 infection or an uninfected control (not recorded which). The CDR3 here is CASSRHADRGNSPLHF. The CDR3 region has the DNA TGTGCCAGCAGCCGCCACGCGGACAGGGGGAATTCACCCCTCCACTTT.